This T cell receptor (beta chain) was identified in a study of blood T cell repertoires in COVID-19. Study-wide background: Sample material is recorded as cDNA or gDNA derived from T cells, B-cell-depleted T cells, or PBMCs.

Methods used by the authors: For nucleated cells, counts were estimated from reference gene primer amplification. Data came from immunoSEQ multiplex PCR; TCRdb stores just in-frame clones and leaves some out. V, J and clone size reflect that table, while D and trimming were determined from the DNA. The sample comprises under 300,000 clones, roughly 88% of which are singletons, and 2% to 2.5% rests with the top ten. Trimming cost V 4 bases and J 6 bases, with 13 bases left between them. The CDR3 totals 13 residues. The receptor comes from a woman between 40 and 55 years old who had recovered from COVID-19. Sequencing was done on a sample of peripheral blood. The rearrangement uses TRBV12-3 or TRBV12-4 and TRBJ2-7, with D possibly matching TRBD1 (6 bases). In DNA, the CDR3 is TGTGCCAGCAGTTACACAGGGTTAGGCGAGCAGTACTTC. Translating it yields CASSYTGLGEQYF.